Below are 11 T cell receptor beta chains sequenced from a single sample in a study of blood T cell repertoires in COVID-19. Assay used: immunoSEQ multiplex PCR; TCRdb lists only in-frame clones, some missing. The table includes about 220,000 clones, about four fifths detected once. Source material: peripheral blood. These receptors all stem from a woman in her 70s with acute or convalescent COVID-19.

The gene calls are TRBV7-8 and TRBJ1-2; D may be TRBD1 (5 bases). Germline V gene sequence: CDR1 SGHVS, CDR2 FQNEAQ. V was pared by 0 bases and J by 4 bases, with 15 bases between. The CDR3 extends over 16 amino acids. CDR3 protein: CASSLALGGFSYGYTF. The CDR3 DNA sequence: TGTGCCAGCAGCTTAGCGTTGGGGGGGTTCTCCTATGGCTACACCTTC.

The J gene is TRBJ1-1, the V gene TRBV7-2; weak D call: TRBD1 (5 bases). This CDR3 comprises 14 residues. From germline, CDR1 is SGHTA and CDR2 FQGNSA. V shed 2 bases and J shed 1 base, with 8 bases lying between them. CDR3 sequence reads: CASSLRQSNTEAFF. CDR3 coding DNA: TGTGCCAGCAGCTTACGACAGTCGAACACTGAAGCTTTCTTT.

The chain is built from TRBV27 and TRBJ1-1; D not certain. CDR3 length equals 12 residues. Trimming took off 4 bases at V and 2 bases at J, with 5 bases between the two ends. Germline values: CDR1 MNHEY, CDR2 SMNVEV (reference sequence). The CDR3 bases are TGTGCCAGCAGTTCCGTTAACACTGAAGCTTTCTTT. Residues: CASSSVNTEAFF.

Only one count was recorded for this clone. J is TRBJ1-1 and V is TRBV6-2 or TRBV6-3; TRBD1 aligns across 10 bases. Germline values: CDR1 MNHEY, CDR2 SVGEGT. The V gene end was trimmed by 5 bases and the J gene end by 0 bases; junction bases not matched to a gene: 6. The CDR3 is 16 amino acids. DNA for the CDR3: TGTGCCAGCAGTAACCGGGACAGGGGCATGAACACTGAAGCTTTCTTT. This codes for CASSNRDRGMNTEAFF.

This clone has more than one count but fewer than ten. The V gene is TRBV7-2, the J gene TRBJ1-3; D is possibly TRBD1 (5 bases). The CDR3 sequence is 17 residues long. V gave up 3 bases and J gave up 0 bases, with 15 bases separating them. Germline V lookup: CDR1 SGHTA, CDR2 FQGNSA. The CDR3, as DNA: TGTGCCAGCAGCTTTCACCGACAGCAAATCTCTGGAAACACCATATATTTT. This encodes CASSFHRQQISGNTIYF.

CDR3 loop: CASSLGGRATANYGYTF. The CDR3 DNA reads as TGTGCCAGCAGCTTAGGGGGCAGGGCCACCGCTAACTATGGCTACACCTTC. The V and J genes are TRBV7-2 and TRBJ1-2; TRBD1 is a possible D gene (5 bases). CDR3 size: 17 residues. Trimming pared 1 base from V and 0 bases from J, leaving 15 bases between. Germline V lookup: CDR1 SGHTA, CDR2 FQGNSA.

CDR3 loop: CASSLPLGQSEAFF. CDR3 coding DNA: TGTGCCAGCAGCTTACCCCTGGGACAGTCCGAAGCTTTCTTT. The chain is built from TRBV11-2 and TRBJ1-1, with 7 nucleotides matching TRBD1. J lost 8 bases, V lost 2 bases, and 8 bases had no gene match. From germline, CDR1 is SGHAT and CDR2 FQNNGV. There are 14 residues in the CDR3.

The chain links TRBV6-5 to TRBJ2-7, with 7 bases lining up with TRBD1. This CDR3 contains 14 residues. The ends lost 7 bases at V and 3 bases at J; junction bases unmatched: 9. Germline lookup yields CDR1 MNHEY and CDR2 SVGAGI. The CDR3 DNA is TGTGCCAGCACCCTATCTACAGGGGTCTACGAGCAGTACTTC. This encodes CASTLSTGVYEQYF.

This rearrangement joins TRBV29-1 to TRBJ1-6; D remains ambiguous. This CDR3 is 14 amino acids long. Per the germline V gene, CDR1 is SQVTM and CDR2 is ANQGSEA. V was shortened by 5 bases and J by 0 bases, with 8 bases between the two germline ends. The CDR3 sequence: CSVRDSSYNSPLHF. The CDR3 bases are TGCAGCGTTCGGGATAGCTCCTATAATTCACCCCTCCACTTT.

This clone was observed a single time. This chain joins TRBV27 and TRBJ1-2, with D possibly TRBD1 on 6 matching bases. Germline V lookup: CDR1 MNHEY, CDR2 SMNVEV (reference sequence). The CDR3 length is 14 residues. The germline V and J ends were trimmed by 0 bases and 8 bases, with 13 bases remaining between them. The CDR3: CASSLSGGAGGYTF. CDR3 nucleotide sequence: TGTGCCAGCAGTTTATCTGGGGGGGCAGGGGGCTACACCTTC.

This chain connects TRBV4-1 to TRBJ2-2; 7 bases align to TRBD2. The CDR3 has 17 residues. Germline V gene lookup returns CDR1 MGHRA and CDR2 YSYEKL. The V segment lost 0 bases and the J segment 6 bases; nucleotides outside the gene matches: 10. CDR3 DNA: TGCGCCAGCAGCCAAGATCTGGGCGGGGGTCTACCCGGGGAGCTGTTTTTT. It translates to CASSQDLGGGLPGELFF.